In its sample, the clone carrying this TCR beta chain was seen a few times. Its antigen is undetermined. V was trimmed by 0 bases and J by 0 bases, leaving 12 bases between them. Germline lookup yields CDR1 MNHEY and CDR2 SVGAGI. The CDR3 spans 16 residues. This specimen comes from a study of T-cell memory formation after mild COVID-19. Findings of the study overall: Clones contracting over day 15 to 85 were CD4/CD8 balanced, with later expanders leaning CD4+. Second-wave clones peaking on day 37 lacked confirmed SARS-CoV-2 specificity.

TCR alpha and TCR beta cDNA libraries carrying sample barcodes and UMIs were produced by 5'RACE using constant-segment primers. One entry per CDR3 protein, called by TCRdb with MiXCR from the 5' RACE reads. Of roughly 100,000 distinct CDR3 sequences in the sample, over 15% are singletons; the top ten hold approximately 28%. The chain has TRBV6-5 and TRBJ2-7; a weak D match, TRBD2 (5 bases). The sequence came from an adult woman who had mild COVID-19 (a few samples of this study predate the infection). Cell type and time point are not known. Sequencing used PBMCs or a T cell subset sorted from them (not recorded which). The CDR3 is CASSYSEGSSSYEQYF. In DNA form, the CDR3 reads TGTGCCAGCAGTTACTCTGAGGGCTCAAGCTCCTACGAGCAGTACTTC.